The rows below give T cell receptor beta chains drawn from one sample of a study of blood T cell repertoires in COVID-19. The table came from immunoSEQ multiplex PCR; TCRdb's copy has only in-frame clones and leaves some out. Found here are roughly 140,000 clones, 70% to 85% of them singletons; the top ten hold roughly 8.6%. Sequenced input: peripheral blood. The receptors originated from a woman older than 75 in a cohort sampled during active or convalescent COVID-19. Both conserved end residues are part of each CDR3. D genes are given only for firm matches. Size is stated for part of the rows, as once, few or many counts, or as a class when the clone is expanded.

D gene	clone size	V gene	J gene	CDR3 DNA	CDR3 protein
.	.	TRBV6-6	TRBJ2-1	TGTGCCAGCAGTCCCGTTCGGGGGTCCTACAATGAGCAGTTCTTC	CASSPVRGSYNEQFF
.	.	TRBV4-3	TRBJ2-5	TGCGCCAGCAGCCAAGATGGAGGTAGAGGGCAAGAGACCCAGTACTTC	CASSQDGGRGQETQYF
.	.	TRBV29-1	TRBJ2-3	TGCAGCGCATCGACAGGTTCTAGCACAGATACGCAGTATTTT	CSASTGSSTDTQYF
TRBD1	.	TRBV5-1	TRBJ1-5	TGCGCCAGCAGCCCGGACAGGGGAGGTCAGCCCCAGCATTTT	CASSPDRGGQPQHF
.	.	TRBV12-5	TRBJ1-1	TGTGCTAGTGGCTGGAACACTGAAGCTTTCTTT	CASGWNTEAFF
TRBD2	.	TRBV5-6	TRBJ2-3	TGTGCCAGCAGCTTGGGGCTAGCGGGGGGGCTAAGCACAGATACGCAGTATTTT	CASSLGLAGGLSTDTQYF
.	.	TRBV30	TRBJ2-7	TGTGCCTGGGTACAGGTAGACTCCTACGAGCAGTACTTC	CAWVQVDSYEQYF
.	.	TRBV5-1	TRBJ2-3	TGCGCCAGCAGCTTGGGGGCAGGAGGCGATACGCAGTATTTT	CASSLGAGGDTQYF
TRBD1	.	TRBV19	TRBJ1-4	TGTGCCAGTAGACCGCCGACAGGGGGGTTTTACGAAAAACTGTTTTTT	CASRPPTGGFYEKLFF
TRBD1	once	TRBV19	TRBJ1-1	TGTGCCAGTAGTACACAGGACAGGGCTGAAGCTTTCTTT	CASSTQDRAEAFF
.	.	TRBV2	TRBJ1-5	TGTGCCAGCGGTCGGGGAAGCAATCAGCCCCAGCATTTT	CASGRGSNQPQHF